This TCR beta chain was sequenced in a study of T cells after yellow fever vaccination. The study, taken as a whole, reports: Booster sampling recovered most clones from primary vaccination (around 96% CD4, roughly 86% CD8).

This clonotype was picked up many times. What it recognizes is unknown. CDR1 DFQATT and CDR2 SNEGSKA come from the germline V gene (reference sequence). V was pared by 3 bases and J by 2 bases, with 7 bases of the junction left unmatched. The CDR3 has 15 amino acids. From the 5' RACE reads, TCRdb called clonotypes with MiXCR, one entry per CDR3 protein. Here the sample spans 110,000 or so distinct CDR3 sequences, approximately 7.1% being singletons. The TCR was taken from a man aged 18 to 29 who received the YFV17D yellow fever vaccine. This specimen consisted of CD4+ T cells sorted from PBMCs, obtained 35 to 50 days after the first yellow fever vaccination. The chain carries TRBV20-1 and TRBJ2-5; TRBD2 matches at 9 bases. CDR3 bases: TGCAGTGCTAGGAATAGCGGGGGCTCTCAAGAGACCCAGTACTTC. Translating it yields CSARNSGGSQETQYF.